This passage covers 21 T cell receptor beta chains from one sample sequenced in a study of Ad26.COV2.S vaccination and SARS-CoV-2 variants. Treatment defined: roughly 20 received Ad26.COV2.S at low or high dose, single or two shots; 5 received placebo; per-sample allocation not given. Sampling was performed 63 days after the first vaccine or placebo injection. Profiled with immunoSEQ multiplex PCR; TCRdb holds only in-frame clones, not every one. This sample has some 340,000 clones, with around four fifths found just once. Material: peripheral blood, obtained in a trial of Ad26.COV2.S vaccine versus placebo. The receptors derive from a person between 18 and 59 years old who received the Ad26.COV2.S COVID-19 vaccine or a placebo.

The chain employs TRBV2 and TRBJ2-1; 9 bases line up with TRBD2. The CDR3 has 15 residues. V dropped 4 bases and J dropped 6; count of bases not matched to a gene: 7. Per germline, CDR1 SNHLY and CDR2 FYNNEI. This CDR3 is CASSGGGGALNEQFF. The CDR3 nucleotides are TGTGCCAGCAGTGGTGGCGGGGGGGCCCTCAATGAGCAGTTCTTC.

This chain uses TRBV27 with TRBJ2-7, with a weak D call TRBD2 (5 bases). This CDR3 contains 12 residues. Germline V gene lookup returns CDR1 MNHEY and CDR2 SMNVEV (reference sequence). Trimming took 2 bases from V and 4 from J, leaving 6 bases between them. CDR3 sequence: CASSLEGYEQYF. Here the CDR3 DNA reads TGTGCCAGCAGTTTAGAGGGTTACGAGCAGTACTTC.

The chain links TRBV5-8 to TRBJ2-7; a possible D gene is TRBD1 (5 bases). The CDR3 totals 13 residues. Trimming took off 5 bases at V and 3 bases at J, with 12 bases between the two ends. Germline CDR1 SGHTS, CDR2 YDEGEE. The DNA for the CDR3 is TGTGCCAGCAGTGGTTGGGGCCACTACGAGCAGTACTTC. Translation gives CASSGWGHYEQYF.

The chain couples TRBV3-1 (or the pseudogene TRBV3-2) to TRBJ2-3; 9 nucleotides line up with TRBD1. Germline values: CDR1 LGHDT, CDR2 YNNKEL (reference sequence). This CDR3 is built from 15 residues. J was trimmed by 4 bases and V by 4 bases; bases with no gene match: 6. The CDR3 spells CASSPRTGAADTQYF. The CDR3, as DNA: TGTGCCAGCAGCCCCCGGACAGGGGCTGCAGATACGCAGTATTTT.

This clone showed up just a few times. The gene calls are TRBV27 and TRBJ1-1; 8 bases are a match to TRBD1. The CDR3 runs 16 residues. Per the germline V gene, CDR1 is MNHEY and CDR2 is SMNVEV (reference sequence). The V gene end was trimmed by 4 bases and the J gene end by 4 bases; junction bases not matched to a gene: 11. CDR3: CASSSTVAGGGTEAFF. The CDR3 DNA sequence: TGTGCCAGCAGTTCCACAGTTGCAGGGGGCGGCACTGAAGCTTTCTTT.

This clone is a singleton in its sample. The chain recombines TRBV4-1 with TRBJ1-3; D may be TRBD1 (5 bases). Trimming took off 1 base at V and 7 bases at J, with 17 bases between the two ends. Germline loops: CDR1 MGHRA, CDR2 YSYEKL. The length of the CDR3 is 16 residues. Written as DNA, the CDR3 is TGCGCCAGCAGCCAAGGGCCGGGACCGGGCCAGAACACCATATATTTT. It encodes CASSQGPGPGQNTIYF.

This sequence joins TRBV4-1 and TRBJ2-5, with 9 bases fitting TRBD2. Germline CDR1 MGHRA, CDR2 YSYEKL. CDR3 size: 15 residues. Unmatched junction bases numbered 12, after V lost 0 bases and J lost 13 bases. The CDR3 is CASSQDEGGLAIPYF. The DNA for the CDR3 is TGCGCCAGCAGCCAAGATGAAGGGGGACTAGCCATCCCGTACTTC.

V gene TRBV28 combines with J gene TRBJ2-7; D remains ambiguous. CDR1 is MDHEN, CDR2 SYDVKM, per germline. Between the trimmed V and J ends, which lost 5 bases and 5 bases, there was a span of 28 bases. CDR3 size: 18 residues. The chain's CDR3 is CASSRDTIRDGLINEQYF. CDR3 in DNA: TGTGCCAGCAGTCGCGACACAATCAGAGACGGTCTTATCAACGAGCAGTACTTC. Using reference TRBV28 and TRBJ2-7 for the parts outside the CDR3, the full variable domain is DVKVTQSSRYLVKRTGEKVFLECVQDMDHENMFWYRQDPGLGLRLIYFSYDVKMKEKGDIPEGYSVSREKKERFSLILESASTNQTSMYLCASSRDTIRDGLINEQYFGPGTRLTVT.

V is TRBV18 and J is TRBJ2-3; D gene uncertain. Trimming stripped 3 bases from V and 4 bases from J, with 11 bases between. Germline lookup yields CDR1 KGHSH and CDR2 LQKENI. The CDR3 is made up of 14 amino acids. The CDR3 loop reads CASSPNRGPDTQYF. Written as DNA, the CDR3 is TGTGCCAGCTCACCGAACAGAGGCCCAGATACGCAGTATTTT.

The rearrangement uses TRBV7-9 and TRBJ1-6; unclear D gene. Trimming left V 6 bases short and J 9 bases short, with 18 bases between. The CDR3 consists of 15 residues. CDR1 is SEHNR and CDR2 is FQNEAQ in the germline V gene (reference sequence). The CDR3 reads CASRDFEGWSSPLHF. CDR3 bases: TGTGCCAGCAGAGATTTTGAGGGCTGGAGTTCACCCCTCCACTTT.

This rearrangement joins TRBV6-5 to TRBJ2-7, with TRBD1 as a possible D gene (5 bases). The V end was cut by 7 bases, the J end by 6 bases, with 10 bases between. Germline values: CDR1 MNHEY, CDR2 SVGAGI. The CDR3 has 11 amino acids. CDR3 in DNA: TGTGCCAGCAAGGGGATCGGCGAGCAGTACTTC. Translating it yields CASKGIGEQYF.

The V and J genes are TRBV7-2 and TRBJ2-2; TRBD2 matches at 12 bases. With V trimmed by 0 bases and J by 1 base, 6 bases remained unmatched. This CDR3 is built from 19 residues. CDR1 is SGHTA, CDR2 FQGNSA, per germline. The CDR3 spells CASSLATSGGQVNTGELFF. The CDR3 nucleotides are TGTGCCAGCAGCTTAGCGACTAGCGGGGGACAAGTGAACACCGGGGAGCTGTTTTTT.

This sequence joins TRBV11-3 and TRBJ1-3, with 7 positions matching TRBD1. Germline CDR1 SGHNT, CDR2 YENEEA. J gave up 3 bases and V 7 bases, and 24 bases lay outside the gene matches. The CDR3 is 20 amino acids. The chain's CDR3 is CASNCLGQFQRTVIGNTIYF. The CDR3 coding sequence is TGTGCCAGCAACTGCTTGGGACAGTTTCAGAGGACTGTGATTGGAAACACCATATATTTT.

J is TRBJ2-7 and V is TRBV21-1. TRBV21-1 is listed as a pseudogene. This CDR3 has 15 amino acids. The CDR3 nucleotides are TGTGCCAGCAGCATAAAAGGACCGACCAAATACGAGCAGTACTTC. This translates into CASSIKGPTKYEQYF.

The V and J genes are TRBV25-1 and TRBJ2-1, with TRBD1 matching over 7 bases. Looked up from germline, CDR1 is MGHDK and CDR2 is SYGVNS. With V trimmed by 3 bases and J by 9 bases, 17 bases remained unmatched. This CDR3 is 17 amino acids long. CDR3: CASSDPKTGMRYSEQFF. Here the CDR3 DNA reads TGTGCCAGCAGTGACCCAAAGACAGGGATGCGTTATAGTGAGCAGTTCTTC.

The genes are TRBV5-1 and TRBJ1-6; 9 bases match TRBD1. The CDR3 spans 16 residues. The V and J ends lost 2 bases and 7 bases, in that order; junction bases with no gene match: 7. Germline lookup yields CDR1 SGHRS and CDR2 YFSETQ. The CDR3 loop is CASSFDGTGRNSPLHF. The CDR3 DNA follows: TGCGCCAGCAGCTTCGACGGGACAGGGAGGAATTCACCCCTCCACTTT.

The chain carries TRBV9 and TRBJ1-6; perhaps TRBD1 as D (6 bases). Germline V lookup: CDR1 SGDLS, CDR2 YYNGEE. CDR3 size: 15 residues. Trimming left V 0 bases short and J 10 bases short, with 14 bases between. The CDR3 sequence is CASSVGGGAKSPLHF. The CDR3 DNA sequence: TGTGCCAGCAGCGTAGGAGGGGGGGCGAAATCACCCCTCCACTTT.

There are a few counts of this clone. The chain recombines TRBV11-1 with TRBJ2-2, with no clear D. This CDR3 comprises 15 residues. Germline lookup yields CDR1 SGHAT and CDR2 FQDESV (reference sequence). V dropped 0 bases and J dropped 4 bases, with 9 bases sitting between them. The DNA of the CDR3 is TGTGCCAGCAGCTTAGCGGCAGTACCCACCGGGGAGCTGTTTTTT. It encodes CASSLAAVPTGELFF.

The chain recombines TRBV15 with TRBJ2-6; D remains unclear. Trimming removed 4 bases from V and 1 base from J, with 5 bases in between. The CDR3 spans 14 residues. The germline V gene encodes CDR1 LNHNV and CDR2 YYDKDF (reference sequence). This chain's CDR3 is CATSKMSGANVLTF. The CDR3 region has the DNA TGTGCCACCAGCAAGATGTCTGGGGCCAACGTCCTGACTTTC.

CDR3 loop: CASRGQAPPNEKLFF. CDR3 nucleotides: TGTGCCAGCAGGGGACAGGCCCCACCTAATGAAAAACTGTTTTTT. The V call is TRBV2, the J call TRBJ1-4; 8 bases align to TRBD1. The germline V gene has CDR1 SNHLY and CDR2 FYNNEI. The CDR3 is 15 amino acids. Germline trimming cut 6 bases from V and 3 bases from J; bases unmatched to any gene: 6.

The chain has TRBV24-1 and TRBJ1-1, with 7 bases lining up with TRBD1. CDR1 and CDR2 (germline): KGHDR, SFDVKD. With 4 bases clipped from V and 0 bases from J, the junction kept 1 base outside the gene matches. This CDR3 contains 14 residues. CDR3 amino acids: CATSDGTVNTEAFF. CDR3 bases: TGTGCCACCAGTGACGGGACAGTGAACACTGAAGCTTTCTTT.